This T cell receptor (beta chain) was documented in a study of T cells after posttransplantation cyclophosphamide. On this clone: Its matching antigen is unknown.

The repertoire was sequenced with immunoSEQ multiplex PCR; TCRdb's copy has only in-frame clones and lacks some. The table has about 3,300 clones, around 82% seen once; the top ten hold about a fifth. Study conclusions and caveats: After PTCy, TRB diversity resembled that of CNI/methotrexate controls.

The TCR comes from a woman in her sixties in good health, CMV-negative, and a related stem cell transplant donor. Specimen: memory CD8+ T cells sorted from blood.

The CDR3 reads CASSVGGLVIDEQYF. In DNA form, the CDR3 reads TGTGCCAGCAGCGTAGGGGGACTAGTAATCGACGAGCAGTACTTC. This rearrangement joins TRBV9 to TRBJ2-7; the match to TRBD2 covers 8 bases. CDR3 length equals 15 residues. J was trimmed by 5 bases and V by 0 bases; bases with no gene match: 7. CDR1 is SGDLS and CDR2 is YYNGEE in the germline V gene.